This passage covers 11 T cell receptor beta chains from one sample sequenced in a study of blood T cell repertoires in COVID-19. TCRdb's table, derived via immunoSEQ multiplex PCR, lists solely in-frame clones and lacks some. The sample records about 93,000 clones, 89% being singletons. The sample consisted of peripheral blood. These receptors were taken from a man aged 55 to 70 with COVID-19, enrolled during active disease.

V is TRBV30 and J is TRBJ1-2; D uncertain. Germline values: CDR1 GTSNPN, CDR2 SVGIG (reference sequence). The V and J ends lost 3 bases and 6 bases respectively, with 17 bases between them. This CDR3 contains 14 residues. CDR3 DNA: TGTGCCTGGAGGCAAAAAGGAGTCTACCATGGCTACACCTTC. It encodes CAWRQKGVYHGYTF.

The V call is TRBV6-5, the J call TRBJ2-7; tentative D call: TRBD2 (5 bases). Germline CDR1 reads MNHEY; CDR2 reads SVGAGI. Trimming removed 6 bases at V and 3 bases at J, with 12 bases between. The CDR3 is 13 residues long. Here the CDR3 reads CASRGGLLYEQYF. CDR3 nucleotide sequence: TGTGCCAGCAGAGGCGGGCTGCTCTACGAGCAGTACTTC.

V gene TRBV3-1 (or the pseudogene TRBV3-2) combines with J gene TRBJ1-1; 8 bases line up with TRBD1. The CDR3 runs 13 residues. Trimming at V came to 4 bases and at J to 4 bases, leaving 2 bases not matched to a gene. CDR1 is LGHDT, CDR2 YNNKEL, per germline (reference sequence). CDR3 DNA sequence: TGTGCCAGCAGCCGCACAGGGGGCACTGAAGCTTTCTTT. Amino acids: CASSRTGGTEAFF.

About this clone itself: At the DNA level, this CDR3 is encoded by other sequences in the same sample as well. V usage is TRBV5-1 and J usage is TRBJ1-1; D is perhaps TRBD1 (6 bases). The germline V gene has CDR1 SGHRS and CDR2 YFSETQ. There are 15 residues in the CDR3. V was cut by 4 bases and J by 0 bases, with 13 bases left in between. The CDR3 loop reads CASSLRDTLNTEAFF. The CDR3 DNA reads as TGCGCCAGCAGCCTCCGGGACACTTTGAACACTGAAGCTTTCTTT. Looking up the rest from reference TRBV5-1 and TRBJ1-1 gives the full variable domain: KAGVTQTPRYLIKTRGQQVTLSCSPISGHRSVSWYQQTPGQGLQFLFEYFSETQRNKGNFPGRFSGRQFSNSRSEMNVSTLELGDSALYLCASSLRDTLNTEAFFGQGTRLTVV.

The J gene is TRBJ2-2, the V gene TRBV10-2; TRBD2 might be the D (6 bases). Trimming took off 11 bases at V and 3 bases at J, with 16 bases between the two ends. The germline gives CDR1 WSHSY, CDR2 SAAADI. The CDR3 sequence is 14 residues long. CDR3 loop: CASIGRIDTGELFF. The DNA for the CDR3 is TGCGCCTCGATCGGGAGAATTGACACCGGGGAGCTGTTTTTT.

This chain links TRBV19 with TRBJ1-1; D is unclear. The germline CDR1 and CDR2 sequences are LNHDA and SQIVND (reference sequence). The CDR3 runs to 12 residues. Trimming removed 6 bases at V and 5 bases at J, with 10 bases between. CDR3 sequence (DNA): TGTGCCAGTAGGGAGGGTGGGACTGAAGCTTTCTTT. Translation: CASREGGTEAFF.

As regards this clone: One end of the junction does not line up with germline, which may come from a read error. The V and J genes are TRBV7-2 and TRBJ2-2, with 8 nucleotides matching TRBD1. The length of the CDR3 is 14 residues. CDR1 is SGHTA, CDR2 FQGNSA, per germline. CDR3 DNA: TGTGCCAGCAGCCTAGCAGGGGGCGGCGGGGAGCTGTTTTTT. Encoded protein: CASSLAGGGGELFF.

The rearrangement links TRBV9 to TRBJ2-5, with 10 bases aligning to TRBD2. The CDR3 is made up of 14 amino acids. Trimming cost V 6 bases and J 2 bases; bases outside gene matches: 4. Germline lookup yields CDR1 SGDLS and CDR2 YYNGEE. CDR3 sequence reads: CASTLAGEQETQYF. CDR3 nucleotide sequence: TGTGCCAGCACCCTAGCGGGAGAACAAGAGACCCAGTACTTC.

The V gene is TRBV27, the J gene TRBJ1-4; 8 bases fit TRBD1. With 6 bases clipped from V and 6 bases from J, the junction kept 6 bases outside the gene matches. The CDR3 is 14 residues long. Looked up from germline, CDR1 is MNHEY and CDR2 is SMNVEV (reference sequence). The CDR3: CASRKTGGDEKLFF. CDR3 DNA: TGTGCCAGCAGGAAAACAGGGGGTGATGAAAAACTGTTTTTT. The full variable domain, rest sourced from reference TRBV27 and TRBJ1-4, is EAQVTQNPRYLITVTGKKLTVTCSQNMNHEYMSWYRQDPGLGLRQIYYSMNVEVTDKGDVPEGYKVSRKEKRNFPLILESPSPNQTSLYFCASRKTGGDEKLFFGSGTQLSVL.

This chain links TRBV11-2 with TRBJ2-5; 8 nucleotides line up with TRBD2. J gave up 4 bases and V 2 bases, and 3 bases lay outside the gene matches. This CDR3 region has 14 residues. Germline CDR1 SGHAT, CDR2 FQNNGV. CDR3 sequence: CASSLNGRGETQYF. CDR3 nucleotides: TGTGCCAGCAGCTTAAACGGGAGGGGAGAGACCCAGTACTTC.

CDR3 residues: CASSLGVDQPQHF. CDR3 nucleotide sequence: TGCGCCAGCAGCTTGGGCGTAGATCAGCCCCAGCATTTT. The J gene is TRBJ1-5, the V gene TRBV5-1; D unresolved. The germline V and J ends were trimmed by 0 bases and 5 bases, with 6 bases remaining between them. CDR3 length: 13 residues. Germline assignment: CDR1 SGHRS and CDR2 YFSETQ.